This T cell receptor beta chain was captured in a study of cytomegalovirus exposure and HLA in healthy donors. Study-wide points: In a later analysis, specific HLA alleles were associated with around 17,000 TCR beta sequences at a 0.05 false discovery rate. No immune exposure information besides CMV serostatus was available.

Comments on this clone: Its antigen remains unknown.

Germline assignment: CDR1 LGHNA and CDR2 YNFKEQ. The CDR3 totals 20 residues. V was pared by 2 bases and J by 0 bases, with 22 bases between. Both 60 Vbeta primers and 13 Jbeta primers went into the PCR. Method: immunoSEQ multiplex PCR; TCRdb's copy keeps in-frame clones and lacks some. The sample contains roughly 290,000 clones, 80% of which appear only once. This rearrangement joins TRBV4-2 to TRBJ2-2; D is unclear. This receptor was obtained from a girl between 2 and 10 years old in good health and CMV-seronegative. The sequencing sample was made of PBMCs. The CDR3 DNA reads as TGTGCCAGCAGCCAACTACCGACTCTAGGCGCGAAAGCGAACACCGGGGAGCTGTTTTTT. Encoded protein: CASSQLPTLGAKANTGELFF.